This T cell receptor beta chain was retrieved from a study of T cells in Graves' hyperthyroidism and ophthalmopathy. A sample of blood taken at first hyperthyroidism diagnosis preceded any ophthalmopathy symptoms. The CDR3 runs to 14 residues. Looked up from germline, CDR1 is MNHNS and CDR2 is SASEGT. V lost 7 bases, J lost 1 base, and 12 bases lay in between. Template material for amplifying TCR beta CDR3 regions consisted of RNA transcripts. The primer set for the first-round RT-PCR of the TCR CDR3 was HTBI. Each CDR3 protein gets one entry after TCRdb re-called the multiplex PCR reads with MiXCR. The data contain a few hundred thousand distinct CDR3 sequences, roughly 15% of them seen just once; the ten biggest clones take up 30% to 35%. There are many counts of this clonotype.

Sequenced material: blood. The chain couples TRBV6-1 to TRBJ2-3; a weak D match, TRBD2 (6 bases). The receptor was isolated from a woman aged 45 to 65 with Graves' hyperthyroidism that later progressed to Graves' ophthalmopathy. The CDR3 protein is CASTGTGGTDTQYF. Here the CDR3 DNA reads TGTGCCAGCACCGGAACGGGGGGCACAGATACGCAGTATTTT.